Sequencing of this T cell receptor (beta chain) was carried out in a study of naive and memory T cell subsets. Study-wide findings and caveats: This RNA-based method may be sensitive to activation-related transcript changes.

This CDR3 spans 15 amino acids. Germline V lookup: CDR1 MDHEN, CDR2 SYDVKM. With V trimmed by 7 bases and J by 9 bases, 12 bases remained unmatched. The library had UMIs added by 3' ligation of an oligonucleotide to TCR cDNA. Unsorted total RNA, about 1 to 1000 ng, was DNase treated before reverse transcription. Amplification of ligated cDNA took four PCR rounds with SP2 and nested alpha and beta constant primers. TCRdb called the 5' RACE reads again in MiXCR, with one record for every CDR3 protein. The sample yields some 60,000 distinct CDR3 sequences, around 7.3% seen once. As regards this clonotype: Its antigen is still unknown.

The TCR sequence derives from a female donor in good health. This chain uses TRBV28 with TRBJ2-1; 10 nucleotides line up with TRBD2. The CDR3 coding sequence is TGTGCCAGCACGAAAGAGCTAGCGGGGGTTGGTGAGCAGTTCTTC. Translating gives CASTKELAGVGEQFF.